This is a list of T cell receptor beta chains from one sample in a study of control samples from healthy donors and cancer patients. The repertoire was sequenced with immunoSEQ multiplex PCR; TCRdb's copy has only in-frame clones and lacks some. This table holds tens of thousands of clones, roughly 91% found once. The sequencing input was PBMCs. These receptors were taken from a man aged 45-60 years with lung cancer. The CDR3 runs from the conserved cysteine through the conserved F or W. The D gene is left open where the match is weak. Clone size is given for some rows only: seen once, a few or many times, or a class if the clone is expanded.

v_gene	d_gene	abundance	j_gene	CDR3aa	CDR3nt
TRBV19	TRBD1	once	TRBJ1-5	CASSSGTGRQPQHF	TGTGCCAGTAGTAGCGGGACAGGGAGGCAGCCCCAGCATTTT
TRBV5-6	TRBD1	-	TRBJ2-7	CASSLPGQGAYEQYF	TGTGCCAGCAGCTTACCGGGACAGGGGGCCTACGAGCAGTACTTC
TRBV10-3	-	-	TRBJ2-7	CAISGKGRVNEQYF	TGTGCCATCAGTGGGAAGGGCAGGGTAAACGAGCAGTACTTC
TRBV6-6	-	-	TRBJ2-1	CASSSTIGSYNEQFF	TGTGCCAGCAGTTCCACGATCGGGTCCTACAATGAGCAGTTCTTC
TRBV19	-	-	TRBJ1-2	CASSATPGRTNYGYTF	TGTGCCAGTAGTGCAACCCCGGGACGAACTAACTATGGCTACACCTTC
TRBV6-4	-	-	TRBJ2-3	CASSVKGEADTQYF	TGTGCCAGCAGTGTTAAGGGGGAGGCAGATACGCAGTATTTT
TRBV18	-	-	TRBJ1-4	CASSPPKTQTEKLFF	TGTGCCAGCTCACCACCGAAAACCCAAACCGAAAAACTGTTTTTT
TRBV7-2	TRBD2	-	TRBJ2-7	CASSLVGFIAGGKQYF	TGTGCCAGCAGCTTAGTGGGATTTATCGCGGGGGGGAAGCAGTACTTC
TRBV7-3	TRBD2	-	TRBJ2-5	CASSRTSGGLQETQYF	TGTGCCAGCAGCCGGACTAGCGGGGGTTTACAAGAGACCCAGTACTTC
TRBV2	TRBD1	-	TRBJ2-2	CASRRQGITGELFF	TGTGCCAGCAGGCGACAGGGGATCACCGGGGAGCTGTTTTTT
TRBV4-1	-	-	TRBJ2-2	CASSLGHSNTGELFF	TGCGCCAGCAGCTTGGGACACTCGAACACCGGGGAGCTGTTTTTT
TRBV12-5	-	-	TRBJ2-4	CASATDPQGDIQYF	TGTGCTAGTGCCACCGACCCACAGGGTGACATTCAGTACTTC
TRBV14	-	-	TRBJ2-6	CASSLGHTGANVLTF	TGTGCCAGCAGCCTGGGACACACCGGGGCCAACGTCCTGACTTTC
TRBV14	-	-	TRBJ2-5	CASSLPAMETQYF	TGTGCCAGCAGCCTCCCGGCGATGGAGACCCAGTACTTC
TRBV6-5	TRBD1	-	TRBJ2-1	CASSSGTGVLEQFF	TGTGCCAGCAGTTCCGGGACAGGGGTGCTGGAGCAGTTCTTC
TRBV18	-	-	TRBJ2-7	CASSPGDRYEQYF	TGTGCCAGCTCGCCAGGGGATCGGTACGAGCAGTACTTC
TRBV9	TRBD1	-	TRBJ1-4	CASGKQGAREKLFF	TGTGCCAGCGGAAAACAGGGGGCAAGGGAAAAACTGTTTTTT
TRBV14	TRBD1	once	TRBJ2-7	CASSHGQVAYEQYF	TGTGCCAGCAGCCACGGACAGGTAGCCTACGAGCAGTACTTC